This TCR beta chain emerged from a study of blood T cells in healthy people across ages. Germline assignment: CDR1 MGHRA and CDR2 YSYEKL. The CDR3 totals 14 residues. V was cut by 3 bases and J by 1 base, with 9 bases left in between. This clonotype was detected a few times. The antigen is undetermined. Broader study findings: As naive T cell percentage varied, TCR beta diversity correlated strongly with it. Higher diversity and more naive CD4+ cells were features of long-lived donors, compared to aged donors.

Primers used in a second PCR of about 7 to 12 cycles were a sample-barcoded 5' primer and a J-beta primer mix. Each cDNA molecule received a tag from a template-switch adaptor that had 12 random nucleotides. TCRdb itself ran the 5' RACE reads through MiXCR, one entry per CDR3 protein. The sample consists of some 1.5 million distinct CDR3 sequences, approximately 43% of them appearing once. This chain uses TRBV4-1 with TRBJ2-5, with D tentatively TRBD1 (5 bases). Specimen: blood. This clonotype was sampled from a woman under 30 in good health. DNA of the CDR3: TGCGCCAGCAGCCACAGGGTCGGCCAAGAGACCCAGTACTTC. Its protein is CASSHRVGQETQYF.